The 29 T cell receptor beta chains given below trace back to one sample, sequenced in a study of metastatic and nonmetastatic thyroid tumors. TCRdb re-called clones via MiXCR from the PCR reads. The sample lists about 92,000 clones, 15% occurring once. Prior to thyroid surgery, none of the patients had received any treatment. The sample consisted of blood. The receptors stem from a female donor with papillary thyroid cancer or a benign thyroid nodule (not recorded which). Some clones in this sample may be carry-over from other donors' samples.

This clone was recorded at least ten times. The gene calls are TRBV4-2 and TRBJ2-7; TRBD2 aligns across 9 bases. This CDR3 is built from 16 residues. The junction had 6 bases not matched to a gene; V was cut back by 0 bases and J by 3 bases. Per the germline V gene, CDR1 is LGHNA and CDR2 is YNFKEQ. The CDR3: CASSQEVTSGNYEQYF. CDR3 in DNA: TGTGCCAGCAGCCAAGAGGTGACTAGCGGTAACTACGAGCAGTACTTC.

This clone was recorded at least ten times. This chain connects TRBV7-3 to TRBJ2-2, with TRBD1 matching over 7 bases. CDR3 length: 12 amino acids. Germline assignment: CDR1 SGHTA and CDR2 FQGTGA. V shed 8 bases, J shed 8 bases, and the junction held 5 bases outside the gene matches. The CDR3, as DNA: TGTGCCAGCGGCCCGACAGGGGGGGAGCTGTTTTTT. It encodes CASGPTGGELFF. Full variable domain (missing parts from reference TRBV7-3 and TRBJ2-2): GAGVSQTPSNKVTEKGKYVELRCDPISGHTALYWYRQSLGQGPEFLIYFQGTGAADDSGLPNDRFFAVRPEGSVSTLKIQRTERGDSAVYLCASGPTGGELFFGEGSRLTVL.

This clone has only a few counts. A read error may explain this, as a much larger clone is one base away. V is TRBV20-1 and J is TRBJ2-7; no definite D call. The V end lost 7 bases, the J end lost 12 bases, and 10 bases lay between the germline ends. Germline lookup yields CDR1 DFQATT and CDR2 SNEGSKA (reference sequence). The CDR3 covers 8 residues. DNA for the CDR3: TGCAGTGATGACCCATGGTACTTC. Amino acid sequence: CSDDPWYF.

This clone was seen at least ten times. CDR3: CATSDRAGVYTGELFF. In DNA form, the CDR3 reads TGTGCCACCAGTGATAGGGCAGGGGTATACACCGGGGAGCTGTTTTTT. V usage is TRBV24-1 and J usage is TRBJ2-2, with a tentative D call TRBD1 (6 bases). Germline V lookup: CDR1 KGHDR, CDR2 SFDVKD. The CDR3 runs to 16 residues. V was pared by 3 bases and J by 3 bases, with 13 bases between.

The table lists this clone with a few counts. The chain has TRBV12-3 or TRBV12-4 and TRBJ1-5, with D hard to call. This CDR3 has 17 amino acids. V lost 4 bases to trimming and J lost 4 bases, with 20 bases between them. The DNA for the CDR3 is TGTGCCAGCAGTTGGGTCGCGTGCGGAGGGCGAAATCAGCCCCAGCATTTT. Amino acid sequence: CASSWVACGGRNQPQHF.

The V call is TRBV28, the J call TRBJ2-7; D could derive from TRBD1 or TRBD2 (5 bases each). Germline CDR1 and CDR2: MDHEN and SYDVKM. The CDR3 has 11 residues. The CDR3 region has the DNA TGTTCCATCAGCCTGGGGGTCGAGCAGTACTTC. This translates into CSISLGVEQYF.

This clone was counted many times. The J gene is TRBJ2-5, the V gene TRBV9, with 9 bases that match TRBD2. J was trimmed by 5 bases and V by 2 bases; bases with no gene match: 1. CDR3 length: 13 residues. Per the germline V gene, CDR1 is SGDLS and CDR2 is YYNGEE. The CDR3 nucleotides read TGTGCCAGCAGCGTTGGACTAGCGGAGACCCAGTACTTC. It specifies CASSVGLAETQYF.

This clone occurred many times. The rearrangement joins TRBV11-2 to TRBJ2-7; no clear D. Trimming left V 1 base short and J 3 bases short, with 10 bases between. Germline V gene sequence: CDR1 SGHAT, CDR2 FQNNGV. The CDR3 totals 14 residues. The CDR3 DNA follows: TGTGCCAGCAGCTTAGGAGTCAAGGGCTACGAGCAGTACTTC. It yields the protein CASSLGVKGYEQYF.

This clone was found many times. The chain joins TRBV5-4 to TRBJ1-1; D may be TRBD1 (6 bases). Germline lookup yields CDR1 SGHNT and CDR2 YYREEE (reference sequence). V gave up 5 bases and J gave up 4 bases, with 21 bases separating them. The CDR3 runs to 16 residues. DNA for the CDR3: TGTGCCAGCAGTCCCCGCCAACAAATGGACAGCACTGAAGCTTTCTTT. Its translation is CASSPRQQMDSTEAFF.

There are many counts of this clone. This specimen includes other DNA sequences encoding the same CDR3. The CDR3 is CASSRTEFETGELFF. Written as DNA, the CDR3 is TGTGCCAGCAGCCGGACAGAGTTTGAGACCGGGGAGCTGTTTTTT. J is TRBJ2-2 and V is TRBV27, with D possibly matching TRBD1 (6 bases). Germline V gives CDR1 MNHEY, CDR2 SMNVEV (reference sequence). With 6 bases removed from V and 5 bases from J, the gap between germline ends came to 16 bases. CDR3 length: 15 amino acids.

This clone was observed a few times. Other DNA sequences from this sample encode an identical CDR3 as well. The rearrangement links TRBV5-4 to TRBJ2-7; TRBD1 matches 7 bases. The germline CDR1 and CDR2 sequences are SGHNT and YYREEE (reference sequence). The CDR3 consists of 15 residues. Unmatched junction bases numbered 13, after V lost 5 bases and J lost 5 bases. The CDR3 DNA is TGTGCCAGCAGTCTGTCCGGGACAGATTCCCACGAGCAGTACTTC. Protein sequence: CASSLSGTDSHEQYF.

V usage is TRBV30 and J usage is TRBJ1-2; TRBD1 matches 8 bases. The germline CDR1 and CDR2 sequences are GTSNPN and SVGIG (reference sequence). There are 12 residues in the CDR3. Trimming took 6 bases from V and 6 from J; bases not matched to a gene: 6. The CDR3 is CACRDRYNGYTF. Written as DNA, the CDR3 is TGTGCCTGCCGGGACAGGTACAATGGCTACACCTTC.

The J gene is TRBJ1-5, the V gene TRBV4-1; TRBD1 aligns across 9 bases. V lost 4 bases to trimming and J lost 2 bases; unmatched junction nucleotides: 6. The CDR3 consists of 16 residues. CDR1 is MGHRA and CDR2 is YSYEKL in the germline V gene. The CDR3 sequence is CASSRAWTGGNQPQHF. The CDR3 DNA is TGCGCCAGCAGCCGCGCCTGGACAGGGGGCAATCAGCCCCAGCATTTT.

The chain has TRBV12-3 or TRBV12-4 and TRBJ2-5; 11 bases are a match to TRBD2. The junction had 9 bases not matched to a gene; V was cut back by 7 bases and J by 2 bases. CDR3 length: 16 amino acids. The CDR3 DNA follows: TGTGCCAGCAAACCGGGACTAGCGGCGACACAAGAGACCCAGTACTTC. Its translation is CASKPGLAATQETQYF.

There are a few counts of this clone. V gene TRBV12-3 or TRBV12-4 combines with J gene TRBJ2-7, with D unclear. V shed 7 bases and J shed 2 bases, with 15 bases lying between them. CDR3 length: 14 residues. CDR3 DNA: TGTGCCAGCATCCCTTCCTACGGTACCTACGAGCAGTACTTC. It encodes CASIPSYGTYEQYF.

This clone has at least ten counts. The same CDR3 also results from other DNA sequences found in this sample. The chain joins TRBV2 to TRBJ2-2; TRBD2 matches 9 bases. CDR1 and CDR2 from the germline V gene are SNHLY and FYNNEI. V was clipped by 4 bases and J by 3 bases; unmatched bases: 6. The CDR3 has 16 residues. CDR3 nucleotide sequence: TGTGCCAGCAGTGGTGGCGGGGGGGCGGACACCGGGGAGCTGTTTTTT. It is translated as CASSGGGGADTGELFF.

This clone was picked up a small number of times. V is TRBV6-4 and J is TRBJ2-1, with 9 nucleotides matching TRBD2. J was trimmed by 5 bases and V by 0 bases; bases with no gene match: 2. The CDR3 contains 15 residues. CDR1 is MRHNA, CDR2 SNTAGT, per germline. CDR3 sequence reads: CASSDSAGGNNEQFF. In nucleotides, the CDR3 is TGTGCCAGCAGTGACTCCGCGGGAGGGAACAATGAGCAGTTCTTC.

CDR3 in amino acids: CASSLQGTTEAFF. In DNA, the CDR3 is TGTGCCAGCAGCCTTCAGGGGACCACTGAAGCTTTCTTT. V usage is TRBV11-2 and J usage is TRBJ1-1; TRBD1 is a possible D gene (6 bases). V was cut by 5 bases and J by 4 bases, with 11 bases left in between. The CDR3 loop spans 13 amino acids. Germline-derived CDR1 and CDR2 are SGHAT and FQNNGV.

This clone has a count of ten or more. This chain links TRBV6-5 with TRBJ1-2; perhaps TRBD1 as D (5 bases). This CDR3 spans 13 amino acids. Germline CDR1 is MNHEY and CDR2 is SVGAGI. Between the trimmed V and J ends, which lost 0 bases and 8 bases, there was a span of 10 bases. CDR3 sequence (DNA): TGTGCCAGCAGTTACTCGTCAGGGATCGGCTACACCTTC. This translates into CASSYSSGIGYTF.

This clone was counted between two and nine times. With a much larger clone just one base away, this may be a read error. This sample includes further DNA sequences coding for the same CDR3. The rearrangement joins TRBV7-2 to TRBJ2-2; D is unclear. This CDR3 region has 14 residues. CDR1 is SGHTA, CDR2 FQGNSA, per germline. V shed 0 bases and J shed 0 bases, with 2 bases lying between them. The chain's CDR3 is CASSLAPNTGELFF. CDR3 bases: TGTGCCAGCAGCTTAGCTCCGAACACCGGGGAGCTGTTTTTT.

Notes on this clone: One base away lies a much larger clone, so this may be a sequencing read error. The chain joins TRBV12-3 or TRBV12-4 to TRBJ2-3; 15 nucleotides agree with TRBD2. V shed 3 bases, J shed 7 bases, and the junction held 11 bases outside the gene matches. This CDR3 comprises 18 residues. In DNA, the CDR3 is TGTGCCAGCAGTTTCGGGACTAGCGGGGGGAGCCATCCTTATACGCAGTATTTT. Its translation: CASSFGTSGGSHPYTQYF.

In its sample, this clone was seen a few times. Other DNA sequences from this sample encode an identical CDR3 as well. As DNA, the CDR3 is TGTGCCAGCTCACCAGCCGGGACTTCTTACGAGCAGTACTTC. This gives the protein CASSPAGTSYEQYF. The chain employs TRBV6-1 and TRBJ2-7; TRBD2 is a possible D gene (6 bases). Germline V gives CDR1 MNHNS, CDR2 SASEGT. This CDR3 has 14 residues. V was pared by 8 bases and J by 4 bases, with 18 bases between.

This clone was counted at least ten times. Other DNA sequences from this sample encode an identical CDR3 as well. The chain uses TRBV18 and TRBJ2-1; D may be TRBD2 (7 bases). V gave up 3 bases and J gave up 2 bases, with 20 bases separating them. The CDR3 is 18 amino acids. Germline V gene sequence: CDR1 KGHSH, CDR2 LQKENI. The CDR3 spells CASSPPALAGATYNEQFF. The CDR3 bases are TGTGCCAGCTCACCTCCCGCCCTTGCGGGGGCTACCTACAATGAGCAGTTCTTC.

This clone was observed a few times. With a much larger clone just one base away, this may be a read error. The chain employs TRBV28 and TRBJ2-3, with 8 bases aligning to TRBD1. The CDR3 consists of 14 residues. Germline V gene sequence: CDR1 MDHEN, CDR2 SYDVKM. The J segment lost 6 bases and the V segment lost 5 bases, leaving 7 bases of the junction unmatched. The CDR3 DNA reads as TGTGCCAGCAGTCCCGGACAGGGAATGGATACGCAGTATTTT. This encodes CASSPGQGMDTQYF.

In its sample, this clone was seen many times. The genes are TRBV11-1 and TRBJ2-2; D ambiguous. The CDR3 has 16 amino acids. V lost 4 bases and J 1 base, leaving 13 bases between the germline ends. The V gene's germline CDR1 is SGHAT and CDR2 FQDESV (reference sequence). CDR3 bases: TGTGCCAGCAGCTCCGACGGCCGGTTGAACACCGGGGAGCTGTTTTTT. This gives the protein CASSSDGRLNTGELFF.

A few counts support this clone. The rearrangement uses TRBV5-4 and TRBJ1-6; possibly TRBD1 for D (6 bases). Germline values: CDR1 SGHNT, CDR2 YYREEE (reference sequence). The length of the CDR3 is 15 residues. With 0 bases removed from V and 7 bases from J, the gap between germline ends came to 11 bases. CDR3 amino acids: CASSLGTVLNSPLHF. In nucleotides, the CDR3 is TGTGCCAGCAGCTTGGGGACAGTCCTAAATTCACCCCTCCACTTT.

This clone has at least ten counts. The rearrangement joins TRBV7-9 to TRBJ1-6, with D hard to call. Germline V gene lookup returns CDR1 SEHNR and CDR2 FQNEAQ (reference sequence). The CDR3 sequence is 13 residues long. V was shortened by 5 bases and J by 13 bases, with 15 bases between the two germline ends. The CDR3 sequence is CASSPPRGRPLHF. The CDR3 nucleotides are TGTGCCAGCAGCCCGCCGCGCGGGCGGCCCCTCCACTTT.

This clone has at least ten counts. This chain connects TRBV25-1 to TRBJ1-4; tentative D call: TRBD1 (6 bases). Per germline, CDR1 MGHDK and CDR2 SYGVNS. The CDR3 extends over 13 amino acids. Deletions cut 5 bases from V and 6 bases from J, with 10 bases between. CDR3 bases: TGTGCCAGCAGTTCTGGGGGCGATGAAAAACTGTTTTTT. As protein: CASSSGGDEKLFF. The full variable domain, rest sourced from reference TRBV25-1 and TRBJ1-4, is EADIYQTPRYLVIGTGKKITLECSQTMGHDKMYWYQQDPGMELHLIHYSYGVNSTEKGDLSSESTVSRIRTEHFPLTLESARPSHTSQYLCASSSGGDEKLFFGSGTQLSVL.

Many counts were recorded for this clone. The chain recombines TRBV14 with TRBJ2-3; 7 nucleotides line up with TRBD1. The CDR3 has 16 residues. Trimming at V came to 5 bases and at J to 2 bases, leaving 10 bases not matched to a gene. The germline CDR1 and CDR2 sequences are SGHDN and FVKESK. CDR3 protein: CASSSRQGYPTDTQYF. The CDR3 region has the DNA TGTGCCAGCAGCTCTCGACAGGGTTATCCCACAGATACGCAGTATTTT.